This T cell receptor (beta chain) was documented in a study of CD8 T cells in Susac syndrome. Germline V CDR1 and CDR2: LGHNA, YSLEER. V was shortened by 4 bases and J by 9 bases, with 19 bases between the two germline ends. This CDR3 comprises 14 residues. Reverse transcription used about 0.5 to 1 ug RNA and random hexamers. MiXCR was run by TCRdb on the immunoSEQ multiplex PCR reads, yielding one entry per CDR3 protein. In the table there are about 120,000 distinct CDR3 sequences, around 94% of which are singletons. The receptor was isolated from a human donor with Susac syndrome. The sample comprised CD8+ T cells from PBMCs. This chain joins TRBV4-3 and TRBJ2-7; D tentatively fits TRBD1 or TRBD2 (5 bases each). The CDR3 bases are TGCGCCAGCAGCCCCGGGACCTTGGGTGTCGGGCAGTACTTC. Amino acid sequence: CASSPGTLGVGQYF.